Listed below are T cell receptor beta chains from one sample, sequenced in a study of blood T cell repertoires in COVID-19. Measured with immunoSEQ multiplex PCR; TCRdb has only the in-frame clones, and not every one. The sample has under 300,000 clones, over 80% seen once. The source material was PBMCs or T cells enriched from blood (not recorded which). Receptors were obtained from a woman aged 40 to 50 who had been exposed to COVID-19. Each CDR3 is given with its conserved first and last residue. The D gene is left open where the match is weak. The size entry is marked missing in some rows and otherwise reads once, few, many or a size class.

TGTGCCAGCATCCTAGGGTTATTGACAGGGTATGGCTACACCTTC | CASILGLLTGYGYTF | . | TRBJ1-2 | TRBD1 | TRBV6-5 | 15
TGTGCCAGCAGCCTCAGGTATGCTTTCTTT | CASSLRYAFF | . | TRBJ1-1 | . | TRBV3-1/TRBV3-2 | 10
TGTGCCTGGGAACGCGGGGGGGCCCATGAGCAGTTCTTC | CAWERGGAHEQFF | . | TRBJ2-1 | TRBD2 | TRBV30 | 13
TGCGCCAGCAGCTACTATGGGGGCCCAGGAGCTTTCTTT | CASSYYGGPGAFF | . | TRBJ1-1 | . | TRBV4-1 | 13
TGTGCCATCAGTGAGCGACAGGGTCTTTCCTACGAGCAGTACTTC | CAISERQGLSYEQYF | . | TRBJ2-7 | TRBD1 | TRBV10-3 | 15
TGTGCCAGCAGTTACCCCGGACAGGGGGCCATATCTTATAATTCACCCCTCCACTTT | CASSYPGQGAISYNSPLHF | . | TRBJ1-6 | TRBD1 | TRBV6-2/TRBV6-3 | 19
TGTGCCAGCAGCCCGGGACTCCCACCTGTCTTC | CASSPGLPPVF | . | TRBJ2-1 | . | TRBV12-3/TRBV12-4 | 11
TGTGCCAGCAGTCCGCTCGGGGGGGCGGCCGGGGAGCTGTTTTTT | CASSPLGGAAGELFF | . | TRBJ2-2 | TRBD2 | TRBV6-4 | 15
TGTGCCAGCAGCCCTATAAACAGGGTGAGGAACACTGAAGCTTTCTTT | CASSPINRVRNTEAFF | . | TRBJ1-1 | . | TRBV5-1 | 16
TGCAGCGTTGAAGGTTTGACAGGGGCGAGGGACACTGAAGCTTTCTTT | CSVEGLTGARDTEAFF | . | TRBJ1-1 | TRBD1 | TRBV29-1 | 16
TGTGCCAGCAGTCCTGACTACTCGCCCGAAAAACTGTTTTTT | CASSPDYSPEKLFF | . | TRBJ1-4 | . | TRBV28 | 14
TGTGCCAGCAGTTCCGCAGACAGAAACAATGAGCAGTTCTTC | CASSSADRNNEQFF | few | TRBJ2-1 | . | TRBV27 | 14
TGTGCCAGCAGCTTACTATCTAACACTGAAGCTTTCTTT | CASSLLSNTEAFF | . | TRBJ1-1 | . | TRBV7-3 | 13
TGTGCCAGCAGCTTAGGGGAGGTAGAGCAGTACTTC | CASSLGEVEQYF | . | TRBJ2-7 | . | TRBV7-9 | 12
TGTGCCAGCAGCTTAGGGCGGGGTCGGAGGGATGGCTACACCTTC | CASSLGRGRRDGYTF | few | TRBJ1-2 | . | TRBV7-3 | 15
TGTGCCAGCAGTTCCAACACAGGGAATGAGCAGTTCTTC | CASSSNTGNEQFF | . | TRBJ2-1 | . | TRBV27 | 13
TGTGCCTGGAGCCCAGGGGGGACTAATGAAAAACTGTTTTTT | CAWSPGGTNEKLFF | once | TRBJ1-4 | TRBD1 | TRBV30 | 14
TGCAGCGTTGTTGGCGCGGATCGGGACACCATATATTTT | CSVVGADRDTIYF | . | TRBJ1-3 | . | TRBV29-1 | 13
TGTGCCAGCAGTTGGGTAGCGGGGGGGCCCAGCGATGAGCAGTTCTTC | CASSWVAGGPSDEQFF | few | TRBJ2-1 | TRBD2 | TRBV27 | 16
TGTGCCAGTAGTAGCGGACAGGGAGGGAGCACCATATATTTT | CASSSGQGGSTIYF | . | TRBJ1-3 | TRBD1 | TRBV19 | 14
TGTGCCAGCAGCTTGACAGGGGAGGAGACCCAGTACTTC | CASSLTGEETQYF | . | TRBJ2-5 | TRBD1 | TRBV5-4 | 13